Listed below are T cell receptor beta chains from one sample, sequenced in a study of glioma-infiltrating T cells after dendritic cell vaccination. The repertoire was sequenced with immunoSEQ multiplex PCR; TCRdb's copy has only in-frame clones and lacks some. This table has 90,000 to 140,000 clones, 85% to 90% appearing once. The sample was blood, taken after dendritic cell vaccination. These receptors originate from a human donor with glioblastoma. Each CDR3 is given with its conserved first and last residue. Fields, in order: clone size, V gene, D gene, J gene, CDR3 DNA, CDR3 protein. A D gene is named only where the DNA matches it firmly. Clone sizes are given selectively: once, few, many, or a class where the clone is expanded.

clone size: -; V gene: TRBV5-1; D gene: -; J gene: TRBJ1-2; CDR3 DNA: TGCGCCAGCAGCTTGGGGGGCCGGCAGGGCTACACCTTC; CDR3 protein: CASSLGGRQGYTF
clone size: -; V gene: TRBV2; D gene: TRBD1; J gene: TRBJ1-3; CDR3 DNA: TGTGCCAGCAGTATCATGGGACAGCTAACCTCTGGAAACACCATATATTTT; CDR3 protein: CASSIMGQLTSGNTIYF
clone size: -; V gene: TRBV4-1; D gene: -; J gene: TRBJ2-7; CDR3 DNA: TGCGCCAGCAGCCAAGAGCAAGCGGAAGGCGCCTACGAGCAGTACTTC; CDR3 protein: CASSQEQAEGAYEQYF
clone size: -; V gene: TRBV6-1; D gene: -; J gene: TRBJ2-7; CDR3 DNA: TGTGCCAGCAGTGGAGGGTACGAGCAGTACTTC; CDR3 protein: CASSGGYEQYF
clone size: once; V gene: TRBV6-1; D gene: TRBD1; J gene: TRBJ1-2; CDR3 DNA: TGTGCCAGCAGTTCCACTCCCGGACAGGGTGGCACCTTC; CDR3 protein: CASSSTPGQGGTF
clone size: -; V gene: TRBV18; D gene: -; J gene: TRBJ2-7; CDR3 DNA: TGTGCCAGCTCACCACAGGCGACGGGCTACGAGCAGTACTTC; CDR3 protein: CASSPQATGYEQYF
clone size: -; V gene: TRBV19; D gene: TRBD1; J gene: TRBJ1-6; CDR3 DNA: TGTGCCAGTAGTCCCGGGACAGGGGCGTTGGATTCACCCCTCCACTTT; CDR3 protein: CASSPGTGALDSPLHF
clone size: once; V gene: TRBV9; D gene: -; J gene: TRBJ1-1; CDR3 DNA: TGTGCCAGCAGCGTGACAGCGAACACTGAAGCTTTCTTT; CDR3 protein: CASSVTANTEAFF
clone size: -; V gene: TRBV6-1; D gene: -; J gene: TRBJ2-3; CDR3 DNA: TGTGCCAGCACTGTAAGGGGGACAGATACGCAGTATTTT; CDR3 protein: CASTVRGTDTQYF
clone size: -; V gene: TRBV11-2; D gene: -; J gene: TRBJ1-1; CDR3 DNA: TGTGCCAGCAGCTTAGATGCATTCCTCCCCAGGGAAAACACTGAAGCTTTCTTT; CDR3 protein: CASSLDAFLPRENTEAFF
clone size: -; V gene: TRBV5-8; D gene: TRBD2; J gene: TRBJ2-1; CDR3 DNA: TGTGCCAGCAGTCGGATCGGGGGGGCCGGGAATGAGCAGTTCTTC; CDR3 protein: CASSRIGGAGNEQFF
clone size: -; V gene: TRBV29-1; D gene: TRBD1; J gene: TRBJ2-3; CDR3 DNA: TGCAGCGCGAAGGGCACAGGGGGCTTGGTCAGCACAGATACGCAGTATTTT; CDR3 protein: CSAKGTGGLVSTDTQYF
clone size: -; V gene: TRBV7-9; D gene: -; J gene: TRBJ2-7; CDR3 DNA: TGTGCCAGCAGCCCAGGGTTCGAGCAGTACTTC; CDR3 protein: CASSPGFEQYF
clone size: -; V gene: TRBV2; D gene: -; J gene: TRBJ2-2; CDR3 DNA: TGTGCCAGCAGTGGTCAGGGTTTCAACGGGGAGCTGTTTTTT; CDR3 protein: CASSGQGFNGELFF
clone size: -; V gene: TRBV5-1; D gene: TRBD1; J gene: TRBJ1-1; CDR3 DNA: TGCGCCAGCAGATCTGGGGACAGGGGTTCGTCCGACGCTTTCTTT; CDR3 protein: CASRSGDRGSSDAFF
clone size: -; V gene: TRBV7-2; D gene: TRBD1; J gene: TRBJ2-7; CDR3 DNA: TGTGCCAGCAACTTTGAGGGACAGTCCTCCTACGAGCAGTACTTC; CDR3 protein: CASNFEGQSSYEQYF
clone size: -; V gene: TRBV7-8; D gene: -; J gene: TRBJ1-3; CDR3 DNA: TGTGCCAGCAGCCCAGGACATCCTAGCTCTGGAAACACCATATATTTT; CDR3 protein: CASSPGHPSSGNTIYF
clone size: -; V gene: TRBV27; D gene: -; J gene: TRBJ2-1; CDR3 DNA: TGTGCCAGCAGTCCGCTACTCGCGGGGGAGCAGTTCTTC; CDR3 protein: CASSPLLAGEQFF
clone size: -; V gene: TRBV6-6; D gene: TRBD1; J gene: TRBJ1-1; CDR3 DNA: TGTGCCAGCAGTGACAGGGGGCAAAACACTGAAGCTTTCTTT; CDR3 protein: CASSDRGQNTEAFF
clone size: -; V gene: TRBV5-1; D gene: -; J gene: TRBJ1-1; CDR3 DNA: TGCGCCAGCAGCTTGGAGTCAGACACTGAAGCTTTCTTT; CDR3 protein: CASSLESDTEAFF
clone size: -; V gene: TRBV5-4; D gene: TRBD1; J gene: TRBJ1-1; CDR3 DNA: TGTGCCAGCAGCAGGGGACAGGTGAACACTGAAGCTTTCTTT; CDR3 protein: CASSRGQVNTEAFF
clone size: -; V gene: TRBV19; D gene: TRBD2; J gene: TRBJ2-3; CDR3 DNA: TGTGCCAGTACTACGACTAGCGGGGTTGGAGATACGCAGTATTTT; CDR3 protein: CASTTTSGVGDTQYF
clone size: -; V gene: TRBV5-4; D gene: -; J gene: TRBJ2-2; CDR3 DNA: TGTGCCAGCAGCTTGCGCCAGACTGCCGGGGAGCTGTTTTTT; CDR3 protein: CASSLRQTAGELFF
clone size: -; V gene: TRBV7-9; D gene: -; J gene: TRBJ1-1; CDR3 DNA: TGTGCCAGCAGCTTAGGTGACACAGGGTATACTGAAGCTTTCTTT; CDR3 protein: CASSLGDTGYTEAFF
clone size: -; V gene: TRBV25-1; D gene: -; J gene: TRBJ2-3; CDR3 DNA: TGTGCCAGCAGTGACAGATCTTGGAGCACAGATACGCAGTATTTT; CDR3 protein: CASSDRSWSTDTQYF
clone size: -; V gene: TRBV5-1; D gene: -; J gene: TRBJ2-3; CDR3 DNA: TGCGCCAGCACCCTTGGCTCCGGGATCCCAGATACGCAGTATTTT; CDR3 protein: CASTLGSGIPDTQYF
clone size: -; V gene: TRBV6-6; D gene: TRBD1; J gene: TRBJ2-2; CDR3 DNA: TGTGCCAGCAGCTGGGACAGAAACACCGGGGAGCTGTTTTTT; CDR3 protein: CASSWDRNTGELFF
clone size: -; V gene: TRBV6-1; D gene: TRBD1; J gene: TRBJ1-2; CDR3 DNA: TGTGCCAGCAGTGTAAGGACAGGGGATGGCTACACCTTC; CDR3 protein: CASSVRTGDGYTF
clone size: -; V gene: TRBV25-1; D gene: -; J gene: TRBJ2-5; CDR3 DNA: TGTGCCAGCAGTGAAGGGCTGAAGTGGGAGACCCAGTACTTC; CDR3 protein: CASSEGLKWETQYF
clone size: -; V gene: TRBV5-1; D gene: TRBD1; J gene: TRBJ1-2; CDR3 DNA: TGCGCCAGCAGCTTGCACAGGGGGGCCCGATATGGCTACACCTTC; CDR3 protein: CASSLHRGARYGYTF
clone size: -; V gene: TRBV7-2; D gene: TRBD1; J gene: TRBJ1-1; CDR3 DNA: TGTGCCAGCAGCTCGAGACAGGGGGTCACTGAAGCTTTCTTT; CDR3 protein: CASSSRQGVTEAFF
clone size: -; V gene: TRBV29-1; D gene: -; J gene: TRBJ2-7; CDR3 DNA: TGCAGCGTTGGATCGGATGGGGCTCCTTACGAGCAGTACTTC; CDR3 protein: CSVGSDGAPYEQYF
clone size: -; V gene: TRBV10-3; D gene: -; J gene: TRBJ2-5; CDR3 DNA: TGTGCCATCAGTGAAGGTGCCCGGGGGGAGACCCAGTACTTC; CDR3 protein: CAISEGARGETQYF
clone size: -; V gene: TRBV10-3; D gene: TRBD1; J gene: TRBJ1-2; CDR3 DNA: TGTGCCATCAGTGGACAGGGGTATGGCTACACCTTC; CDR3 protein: CAISGQGYGYTF
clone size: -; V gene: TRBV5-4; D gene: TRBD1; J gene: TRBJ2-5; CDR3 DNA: TGTGCCAGCAGCATATCCGGGACAGGGATCGAAGAGACCCAGTACTTC; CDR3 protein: CASSISGTGIEETQYF
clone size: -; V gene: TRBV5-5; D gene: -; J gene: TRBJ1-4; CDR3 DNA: TGTGCCAGCAGCTTCGCGGGACCGAACGCGGGAGGTGAAAAACTGTTTTTT; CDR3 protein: CASSFAGPNAGGEKLFF
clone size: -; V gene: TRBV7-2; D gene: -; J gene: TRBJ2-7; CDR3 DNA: TGTGCCAGCAGCTTAGGTCGCGGAATATCCTACGAGCAGTACTTC; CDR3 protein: CASSLGRGISYEQYF
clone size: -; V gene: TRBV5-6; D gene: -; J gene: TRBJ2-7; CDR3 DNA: TGTGCCAGCAGCAAGACAGGGAGGTTCCTCGAGCAGTACTTC; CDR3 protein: CASSKTGRFLEQYF
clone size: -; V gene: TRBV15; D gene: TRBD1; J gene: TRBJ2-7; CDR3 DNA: TGTGCCACCAGCAGAGAGGGGACAGGGATCTACGAGCAGTACTTC; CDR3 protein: CATSREGTGIYEQYF
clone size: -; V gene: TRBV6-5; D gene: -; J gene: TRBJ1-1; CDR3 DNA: TGTGCCAGCAGTTACTCGAGCACAGGCACTGAAGCTTTCTTT; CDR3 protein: CASSYSSTGTEAFF
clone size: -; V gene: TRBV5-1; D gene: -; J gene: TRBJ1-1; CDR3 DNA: TGCGCCAGCAGCCGGACAGTAGAGAACACTGAAGCTTTCTTT; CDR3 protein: CASSRTVENTEAFF
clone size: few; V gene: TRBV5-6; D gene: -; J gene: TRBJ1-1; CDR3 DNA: TGTGCCAGCAGCTTTGTGGATCAGGTTGGTGGTGAAGCTTTCTTT; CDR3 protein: CASSFVDQVGGEAFF
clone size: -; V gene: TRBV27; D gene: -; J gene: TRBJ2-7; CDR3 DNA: TGTGCCAGCAGCCGCGTCGAGCAGTACTTC; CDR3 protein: CASSRVEQYF
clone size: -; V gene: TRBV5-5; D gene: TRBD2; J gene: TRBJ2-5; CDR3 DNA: TGTGCCAGCAGCAGCGGACTAGCCCAAGAGACCCAGTACTTC; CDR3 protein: CASSSGLAQETQYF
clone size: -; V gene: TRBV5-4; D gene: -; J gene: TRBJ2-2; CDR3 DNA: TGTGCCAGCAGCTGGCAGGGGTTGGACACCGGGGAGCTGTTTTTT; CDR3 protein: CASSWQGLDTGELFF
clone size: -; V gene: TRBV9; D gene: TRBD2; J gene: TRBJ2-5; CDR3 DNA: TGTGCCAGCAGCGTGGCAGCGGGAGGCCGGGAGACCCAGTACTTC; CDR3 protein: CASSVAAGGRETQYF
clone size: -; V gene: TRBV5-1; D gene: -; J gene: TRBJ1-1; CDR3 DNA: TGCGCCAGCAGCTTGGGTACAGTGAACACTGAAGCTTTCTTT; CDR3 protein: CASSLGTVNTEAFF
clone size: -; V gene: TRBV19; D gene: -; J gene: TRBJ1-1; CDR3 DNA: TGTGCCAGTAGTTCCCAAACCGCGTTGGACACTGAAGCTTTCTTT; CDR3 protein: CASSSQTALDTEAFF
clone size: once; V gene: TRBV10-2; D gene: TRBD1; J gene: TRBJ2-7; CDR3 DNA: TGCGCCAGCAGGGAAACAGGGGACGAGCAGTACTTC; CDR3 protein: CASRETGDEQYF
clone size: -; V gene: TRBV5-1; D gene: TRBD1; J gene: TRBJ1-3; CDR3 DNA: TGCGCCAGCAGCTTGACCTCCCCGGACAGGGGCCTGTCTGGAAACACCATATATTTT; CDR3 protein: CASSLTSPDRGLSGNTIYF
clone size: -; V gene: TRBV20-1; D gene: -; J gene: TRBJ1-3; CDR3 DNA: TGCAGTGCTAGACTTGGAAACACCATATATTTT; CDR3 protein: CSARLGNTIYF
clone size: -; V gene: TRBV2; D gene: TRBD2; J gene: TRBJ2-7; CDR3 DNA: TGTGCCAGCAGTGGACTAGCGGGGGGAAGGGGCGAGCAGTACTTC; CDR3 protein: CASSGLAGGRGEQYF
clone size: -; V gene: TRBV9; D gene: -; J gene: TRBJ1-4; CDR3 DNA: TGTGCCAGCAGCCCAGCAACTAATGAAAAACTGTTTTTT; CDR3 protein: CASSPATNEKLFF
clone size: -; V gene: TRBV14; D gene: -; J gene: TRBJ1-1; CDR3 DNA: TGTGCCAGCAGCCCGGGCTGGGCAGGGATTGGAACTGAAGCTTTCTTT; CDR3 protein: CASSPGWAGIGTEAFF